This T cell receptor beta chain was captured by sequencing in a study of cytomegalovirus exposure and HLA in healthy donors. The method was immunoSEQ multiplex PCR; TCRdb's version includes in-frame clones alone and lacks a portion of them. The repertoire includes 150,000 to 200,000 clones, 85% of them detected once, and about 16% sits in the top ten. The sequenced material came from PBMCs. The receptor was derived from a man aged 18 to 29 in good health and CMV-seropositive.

CDR3: CASSLGTESYEQYF. CDR3 DNA: TGTGCCAGCAGTTTGGGGACAGAATCCTACGAGCAGTACTTC. The chain links TRBV28 to TRBJ2-7; 7 bases are shared with TRBD1. This CDR3 is 14 amino acids long. V shed 3 bases, J shed 1 base, and the junction held 3 bases outside the gene matches. The germline V gene has CDR1 MDHEN and CDR2 SYDVKM.